This T cell receptor beta chain was recovered during a study of OX40 agonist ivuxolimab in advanced cancers. Findings and caveats of the study: Among T cells, CD8+ cells averaged more expanded clones than CD4+ cells. Part of the nonresponder group also had normalized T-cell clonal expansion that was low. With doses of 0.1 to 3.0 mg/kg, CD4+ and CD8+ blood T cells had undergone clonal expansion by week 6.

Produced via immunoSEQ multiplex PCR; TCRdb's table is partial and in-frame only. The table has fewer than 80,000 clones, approximately 86% seen once. Concerning this clone itself: Its antigen is undetermined.

Germline CDR1 SGHAT, CDR2 FQNNGV. The CDR3 loop spans 14 amino acids. V dropped 5 bases and J dropped 1 base, with 11 bases sitting between them. J is TRBJ1-1 and V is TRBV11-2; D remains ambiguous. This receptor was taken from an adult with an advanced solid tumor such as melanoma, head and neck, liver or kidney cancer. This specimen consisted of CD4+ or CD8+ T cells sorted from blood, obtained in a trial of the OX40 agonist ivuxolimab. The CDR3 DNA reads as TGTGCCAGCAGCCTCAATCCCGGGAACACTGAAGCTTTCTTT. The encoded protein is CASSLNPGNTEAFF.